This T cell receptor beta chain comes out of a study of T cells after yellow fever vaccination. UMIs were added to TCR cDNA along with a universal primer site when it was made by 5'RACE template switching. TCRdb re-called the 5' RACE reads through MiXCR, storing one row per CDR3 protein. The repertoire holds about 330,000 distinct CDR3 sequences, with roughly 4.3% as singletons. Study results and limitations: The presence of abundant clonotypes contaminating from the bulk population was possible in FACS-sorted repertoires. Weaker in magnitude, the secondary response showed a faster peak on day 5 versus 15. Detected again after the booster were most primary-vaccination clones, at 96% CD4 and about 89% CD8.

Trimming left V 0 bases short and J 2 bases short, with 7 bases between. Germline V gene sequence: CDR1 LGHNA, CDR2 YSLEER. The CDR3 runs 14 residues. This clonotype was detected many times. The antigen remains undetermined. Sequencing was performed on PBMCs, taken 5 days after the yellow fever booster vaccination. The clonotype comes from a man younger than 35 who received the YFV17D yellow fever vaccine. This sequence joins TRBV4-3 and TRBJ1-1; D gene uncertain. CDR3: CASSQDMGNTEAFF. The CDR3 coding sequence is TGCGCCAGCAGCCAAGACATGGGAAACACTGAAGCTTTCTTT.